A single sample gave rise to the 3 T cell receptor beta chains below, sequenced in a study of shared clonotypes between healthy human individuals. Measured with immunoSEQ multiplex PCR; TCRdb has only the in-frame clones, and not every one. Of 550,000 to 700,000 clones listed, around three quarters were seen once; the top ten hold around 2%. Sequencing was carried out using memory CD4+ T cells sorted from blood. As for subset: CD45RA-negative fraction. The receptors come from a woman aged 30 to 39 in good health.

The V call is TRBV5-1, the J call TRBJ1-4; 7 bases are a match to TRBD1. The CDR3 length is 16 residues. V lost 3 bases to trimming and J lost 1 base; unmatched junction nucleotides: 6. Germline V CDR1 and CDR2: SGHRS, YFSETQ. This CDR3 reads CASSSTGFETNEKLFF. The DNA of the CDR3 is TGCGCCAGCAGCTCGACAGGGTTCGAAACTAATGAAAAACTGTTTTTT.

The J gene is TRBJ1-2, the V gene TRBV6-5, with a tentative D call TRBD1 (5 bases). V lost 2 bases to trimming and J lost 5 bases, with 12 bases between them. The CDR3 extends over 14 amino acids. CDR1 and CDR2 (germline): MNHEY, SVGAGI. CDR3 coding DNA: TGTGCCAGCAGTTACCTCGGACATCAGTATGGCTACACCTTC. It yields the protein CASSYLGHQYGYTF.

V is TRBV28 and J is TRBJ1-1; D uncertain. The ends were cut back, 5 bases at V and 6 bases at J, with 16 bases in the middle. The CDR3 is 14 residues long. Germline CDR1 MDHEN, CDR2 SYDVKM. CDR3 bases: TGTGCCAGCAGTGCCCCTGACGGATCGGCTGAAGCTTTCTTT. It yields the protein CASSAPDGSAEAFF. The whole variable domain, remainder taken from reference TRBV28 and TRBJ1-1, is DVKVTQSSRYLVKRTGEKVFLECVQDMDHENMFWYRQDPGLGLRLIYFSYDVKMKEKGDIPEGYSVSREKKERFSLILESASTNQTSMYLCASSAPDGSAEAFFGQGTRLTVV.